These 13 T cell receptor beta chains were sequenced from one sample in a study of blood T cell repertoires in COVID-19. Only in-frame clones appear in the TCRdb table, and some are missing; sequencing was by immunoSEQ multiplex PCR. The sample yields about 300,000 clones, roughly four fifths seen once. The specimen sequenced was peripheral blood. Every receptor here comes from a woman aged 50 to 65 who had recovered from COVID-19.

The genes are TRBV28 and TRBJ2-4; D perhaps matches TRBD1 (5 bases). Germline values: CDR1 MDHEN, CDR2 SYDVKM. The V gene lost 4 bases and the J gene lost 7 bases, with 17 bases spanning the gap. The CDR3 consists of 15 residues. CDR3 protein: CASSSPLGAGNIQYF. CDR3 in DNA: TGTGCCAGCAGTTCGCCATTAGGGGCTGGTAACATTCAGTACTTC.

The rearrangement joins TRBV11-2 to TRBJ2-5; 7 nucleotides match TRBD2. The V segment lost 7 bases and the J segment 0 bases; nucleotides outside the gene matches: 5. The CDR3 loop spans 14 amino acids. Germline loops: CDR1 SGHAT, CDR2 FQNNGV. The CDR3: CASTVGRDQETQYF. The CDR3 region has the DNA TGTGCCAGCACCGTGGGGAGGGACCAAGAGACCCAGTACTTC.

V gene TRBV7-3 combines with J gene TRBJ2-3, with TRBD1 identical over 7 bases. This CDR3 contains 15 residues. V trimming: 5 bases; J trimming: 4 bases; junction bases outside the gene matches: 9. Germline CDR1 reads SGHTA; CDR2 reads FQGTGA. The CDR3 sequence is CASSPQTGLSDTQYF. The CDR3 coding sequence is TGTGCCAGCAGCCCCCAGACAGGGTTATCAGATACGCAGTATTTT.

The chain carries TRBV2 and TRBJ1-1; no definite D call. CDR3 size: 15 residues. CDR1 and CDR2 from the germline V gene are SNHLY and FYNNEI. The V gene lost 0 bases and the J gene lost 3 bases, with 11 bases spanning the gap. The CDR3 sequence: CASSEALTEYTEAFF. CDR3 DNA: TGTGCCAGCAGTGAAGCGCTTACGGAGTACACTGAAGCTTTCTTT.

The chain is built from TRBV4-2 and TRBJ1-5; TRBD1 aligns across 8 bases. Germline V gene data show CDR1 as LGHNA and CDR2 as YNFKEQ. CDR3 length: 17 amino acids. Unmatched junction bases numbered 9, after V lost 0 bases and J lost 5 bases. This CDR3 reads CASSQEDGRGQDQPQHF. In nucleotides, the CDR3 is TGTGCCAGCAGCCAAGAAGACGGCAGGGGGCAGGATCAGCCCCAGCATTTT.

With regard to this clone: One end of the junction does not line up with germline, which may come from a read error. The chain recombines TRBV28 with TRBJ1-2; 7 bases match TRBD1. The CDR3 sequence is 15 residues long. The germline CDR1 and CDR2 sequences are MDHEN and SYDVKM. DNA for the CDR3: TGTGCCAGCAGCCTCGCGGGACAGACTAACGATGGCTACACCTTC. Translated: CASSLAGQTNDGYTF.

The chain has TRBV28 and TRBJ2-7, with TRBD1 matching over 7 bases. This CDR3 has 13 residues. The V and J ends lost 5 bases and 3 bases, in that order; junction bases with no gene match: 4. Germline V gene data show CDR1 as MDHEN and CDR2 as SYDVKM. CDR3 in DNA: TGTGCCAGCAGTCCGGGGACAGACTACGAGCAGTACTTC. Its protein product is CASSPGTDYEQYF.

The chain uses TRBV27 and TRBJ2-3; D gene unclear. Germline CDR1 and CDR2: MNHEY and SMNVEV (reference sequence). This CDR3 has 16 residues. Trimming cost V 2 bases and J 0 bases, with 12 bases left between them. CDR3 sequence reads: CASSLKPAPSTDTQYF. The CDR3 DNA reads TGTGCCAGCAGTTTAAAACCTGCGCCTAGCACAGATACGCAGTATTTT.

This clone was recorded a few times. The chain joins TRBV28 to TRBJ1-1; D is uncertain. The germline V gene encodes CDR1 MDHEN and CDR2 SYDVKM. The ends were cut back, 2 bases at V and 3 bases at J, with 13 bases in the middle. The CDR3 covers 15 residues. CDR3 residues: CASSLSTQAYTEAFF. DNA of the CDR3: TGTGCCAGCAGTTTAAGCACTCAGGCCTACACTGAAGCTTTCTTT.

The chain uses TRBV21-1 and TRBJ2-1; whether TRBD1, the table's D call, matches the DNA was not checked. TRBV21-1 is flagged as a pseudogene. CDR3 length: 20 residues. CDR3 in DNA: TGTGCCAGCAGCAAAGCTTGGACATTTTCACTTCAGGGGCACTACAATGAGCAGTTCTTC. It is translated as CASSKAWTFSLQGHYNEQFF.

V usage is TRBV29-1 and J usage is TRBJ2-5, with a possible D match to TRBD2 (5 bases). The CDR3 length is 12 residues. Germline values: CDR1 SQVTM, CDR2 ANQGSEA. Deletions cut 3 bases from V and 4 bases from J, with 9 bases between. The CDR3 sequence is CSVEPAGETQYF. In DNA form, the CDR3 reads TGCAGCGTTGAGCCGGCGGGAGAGACCCAGTACTTC.

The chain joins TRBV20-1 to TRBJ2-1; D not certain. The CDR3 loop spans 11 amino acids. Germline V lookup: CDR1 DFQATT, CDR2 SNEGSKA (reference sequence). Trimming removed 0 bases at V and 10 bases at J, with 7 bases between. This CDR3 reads CSARDVGEQFF. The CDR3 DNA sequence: TGCAGTGCTAGAGATGTCGGGGAGCAGTTCTTC.

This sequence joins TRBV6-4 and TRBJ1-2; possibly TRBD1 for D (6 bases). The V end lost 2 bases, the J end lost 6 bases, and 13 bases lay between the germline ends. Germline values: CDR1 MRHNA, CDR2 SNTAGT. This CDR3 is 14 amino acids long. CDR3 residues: CASSDGNRENGYTF. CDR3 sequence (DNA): TGTGCCAGCAGTGACGGGAACAGGGAGAATGGCTACACCTTC.